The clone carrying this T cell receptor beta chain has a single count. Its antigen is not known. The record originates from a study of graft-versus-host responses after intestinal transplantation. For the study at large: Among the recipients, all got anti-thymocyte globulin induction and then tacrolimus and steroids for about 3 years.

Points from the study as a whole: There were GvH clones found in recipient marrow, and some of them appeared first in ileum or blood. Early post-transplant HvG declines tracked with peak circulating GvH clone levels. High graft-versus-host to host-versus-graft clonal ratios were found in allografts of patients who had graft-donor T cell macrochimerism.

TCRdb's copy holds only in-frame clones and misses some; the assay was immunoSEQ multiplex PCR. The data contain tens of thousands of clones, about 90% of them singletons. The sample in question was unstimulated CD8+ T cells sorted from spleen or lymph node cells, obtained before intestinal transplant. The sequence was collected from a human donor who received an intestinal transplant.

CDR3 region: CAIAEEVDQPQHF. The CDR3 DNA is TGTGCCATCGCTGAAGAGGTGGATCAGCCCCAGCATTTT. The gene calls are TRBV10-3 and TRBJ1-5; D remains unclear. Per the germline V gene, CDR1 is ENHRY and CDR2 is SYGVKD. This CDR3 spans 13 amino acids. V dropped 8 bases and J dropped 5 bases, with 13 bases sitting between them.